Shown below are 22 T cell receptor beta chains from a single sample sequenced in a study of T cell clonality in common variable immunodeficiency. The table came from immunoSEQ multiplex PCR; TCRdb's copy has only in-frame clones and leaves some out. Reported are fewer than 65,000 clones, none seen only once; the ten largest carry 0.65% to 1%. The specimen sequenced was peripheral blood mononuclear cells. Receptors originate from a person aged 18 to 70 in good health.

This clone was recorded at least ten times. The read stops 3 residues short of the end of the CDR3; the missing end is completed from the germline J gene. This chain links TRBV19 with TRBJ1-1; D remains ambiguous. Germline CDR1 LNHDA, CDR2 SQIVND (reference sequence). The CDR3 is 15 residues long. The V and J ends lost 3 bases and 1 base respectively, with 12 bases between them. The sequenced part of the CDR3 DNA is TGTGCCAGTAGTATTACTTTTCCCCCGAACACTGAA. Protein sequence: CASSITFPPNTE. The whole CDR3 protein reads CASSITFPPNTEAFF.

With regard to this clone: The read is 3 residues too short to cover the CDR3 end, so that end is filled in from the germline J gene. The V call is TRBV7-9, the J call TRBJ1-1, with D possibly matching TRBD1 (6 bases). The germline V gene encodes CDR1 SEHNR and CDR2 FQNEAQ (reference sequence). Between the trimmed V and J ends, which lost 5 bases and 3 bases, there was a span of 13 bases. The CDR3 extends over 14 amino acids. CDR3 sequence: CASSRGGIDTEAFF. The sequenced part of the CDR3 DNA is TGTGCCAGCAGCCGAGGGGGTATCGACACTGAA.

This clone was counted at least ten times. The CDR3 end lies 3 residues beyond the end of the read and is filled in from the germline J gene. The chain is built from TRBV9 and TRBJ2-7, with 7 nucleotides matching TRBD2. CDR3 size: 16 residues. With 4 bases clipped from V and 5 bases from J, the junction kept 15 bases outside the gene matches. Germline CDR1 SGDLS, CDR2 YYNGEE. CDR3 sequence: CASSSSGGGRIDEQYF. The sequenced CDR3 bases are TGTGCCAGCAGCTCTAGCGGTGGCGGGAGAATCGACGAG. The entire variable domain, with the rest obtained from reference TRBV9 and TRBJ2-7, is as follows: DSGVTQTPKHLITATGQRVTLRCSPRSGDLSVYWYQQSLDQGLQFLIQYYNGEERAKGNILERFSAQQFPDLHSELNLSSLELGDSALYFCASSSSGGGRIDEQYFGPGTRLTVT.

The sample holds many counts of this clone. The missing CDR3 end, 3 residues past where the read stops, is filled in from the germline J gene. V is TRBV29-1 and J is TRBJ2-1; TRBD1 aligns across 9 bases. The CDR3 is 13 residues long. The J segment lost 6 bases and the V segment lost 6 bases, leaving 6 bases of the junction unmatched. From germline, CDR1 is SQVTM and CDR2 ANQGSEA. CDR3 loop: CSVPGTGSNEQFF. The covered CDR3 bases are TGCAGCGTACCCGGGACAGGGTCCAATGAG.

This clone appeared many times. The read stops 3 residues short of the end of the CDR3; the missing end is completed from the germline J gene. The chain has TRBV2 and TRBJ1-4; maybe TRBD1 (5 bases). The CDR3 is 15 amino acids. Trimming left V 6 bases short and J 4 bases short, with 15 bases between. Germline assignment: CDR1 SNHLY and CDR2 FYNNEI. The DNA read from the CDR3 is TGTGCCAGCAGCCCTAGACAGTCGAGTAATGAAAAA. The encoded protein is CASSPRQSSNEK. The full CDR3 protein reads CASSPRQSSNEKLFF.

This clone was seen many times. The CDR3 extends 3 residues past the end of the read, so its final part is completed from the germline J gene. The V gene is TRBV29-1, the J gene TRBJ1-2; no firm D call. V was pared by 4 bases and J by 0 bases, with 9 bases between. CDR1 is SQVTM, CDR2 ANQGSEA, per germline. CDR3 length: 13 amino acids. CDR3 bases read: TGCAGCGTTGTCCCCCCTTCTAACTATGGC. It translates to CSVVPPSNYG. The entire CDR3 protein reads CSVVPPSNYGYTF.

At least ten counts were recorded for this clone. The sequenced fragment ends 3 residues before the CDR3 boundary, so the rest is inferred from the germline J gene. The chain combines TRBV2 with TRBJ1-1; D possibly corresponds to TRBD1 (5 bases). Germline V gene lookup returns CDR1 SNHLY and CDR2 FYNNEI. This CDR3 has 12 amino acids. The sequenced CDR3 bases are TGTGCCAGCACCAGGCGACAGATCGAA. Protein product: CASTRRQIE. The CDR3 reads in full as CASTRRQIEAFF.

This clone was picked up many times. Read sequence stops 3 residues before the CDR3 end, and the germline J gene provides the missing end. Within the sample, other DNA sequences also encode this same CDR3. This chain connects TRBV19 to TRBJ1-3; D call uncertain. CDR1 is LNHDA and CDR2 is SQIVND in the germline V gene (reference sequence). The CDR3 is 16 amino acids. Trimming cost V 0 bases and J 2 bases, with 11 bases left between them. CDR3 loop: CASSIDAGIPGNTIYF. The sequenced CDR3 bases are TGTGCCAGTAGTATAGATGCGGGGATACCTGGAAACACC.

This clone was recorded many times. The observed sequence ends 3 residues before the CDR3 terminus, with the missing tail filled in from the germline J gene. The V and J genes are TRBV5-1 and TRBJ2-3; 8 bases map to TRBD2. Germline assignment: CDR1 SGHRS and CDR2 YFSETQ. The CDR3 consists of 15 residues. The V gene end was trimmed by 4 bases and the J gene end by 5 bases; junction bases not matched to a gene: 9. The CDR3 reads CASSPTGGPQDTQYF. The sequenced CDR3 bases are TGCGCCAGCAGCCCGACGGGGGGGCCCCAAGATACG.

A note on this clone: Sequencing ends 3 residues short of the CDR3 end; the germline J gene provides the rest. This sequence joins TRBV20-1 and TRBJ1-2; the match to TRBD1 covers 8 bases. Looked up from germline, CDR1 is DFQATT and CDR2 is SNEGSKA (reference sequence). The CDR3 has 13 amino acids. The CDR3 DNA, read in part, is TGCAGTGCTAGAGCGGACAGGGACTACGAC. Translation gives CSARADRDYD. The whole CDR3 sequence is CSARADRDYDYTF.

This clone turned up a few times. A read error may explain this, as a much larger clone is one base away. The read halts 3 residues ahead of the CDR3 end, with the missing end drawn from the germline J gene. This chain joins TRBV2 and TRBJ2-3; 7 nucleotides align to TRBD1. Germline CDR1 reads SNHLY; CDR2 reads FYNNEI. The CDR3 has 14 amino acids. CDR3 amino acids: CASNEDRLNQPQYF. CDR3 bases read: TGTGCCAGCAACGAGGACAGGCTAAATCAGCCG. Full variable domain (missing parts from reference TRBV2 and TRBJ2-3): EPEVTQTPSHQVTQMGQEVILRCVPISNHLYFYWYRQILGQKVEFLVSFYNNEISEKSEIFDDQFSVERPDGSNFTLKIRSTKLEDSAMYFCASNEDRLNQPQYFGPGTRLTVL.

This clone was seen many times. Read coverage stops 3 residues before the CDR3 terminus; the germline J gene supplies the remainder. The chain has TRBV6-4 and TRBJ2-1, with unresolved D. Trimming pared 4 bases from V and 6 bases from J, leaving 16 bases between. This CDR3 has 15 amino acids. Germline CDR1 and CDR2: MRHNA and SNTAGT. The CDR3 loop is CASSVVAGLPNEQFF. CDR3 DNA, as far as it was read: TGTGCCAGCAGTGTCGTCGCTGGGCTCCCCAATGAG.

This clone showed up many times. The read terminates 3 residues ahead of where the CDR3 ends, so the germline J gene completes it. This chain uses TRBV4-1 with TRBJ1-4; 10 nucleotides align to TRBD1. The CDR3 is made up of 16 amino acids. Trimming cost V 4 bases and J 5 bases; bases outside gene matches: 7. Germline CDR1 MGHRA, CDR2 YSYEKL. The CDR3 loop reads CASSPPPGQGNEKLFF. Incomplete CDR3 DNA: TGCGCCAGCAGCCCACCCCCGGGACAGGGGAATGAAAAA.

At least ten counts were recorded for this clone. The read ends 3 residues shy of where the CDR3 ends; the end is completed using the germline J gene. This sequence joins TRBV30 and TRBJ2-2; D perhaps matches TRBD2 (5 bases). Per the germline V gene, CDR1 is GTSNPN and CDR2 is SVGIG (reference sequence). This CDR3 has 13 amino acids. The CDR3 protein is CAWSVWRAGELFF. The CDR3 DNA, read in part, is TGTGCCTGGAGTGTATGGCGGGCAGGCGAG.

Many counts were recorded for this clone. The read finishes 3 residues shy of the CDR3 end, and the germline J gene is used to complete it. V gene TRBV11-2 combines with J gene TRBJ2-7, with 11 bases identical to TRBD2. The germline CDR1 and CDR2 sequences are SGHAT and FQNNGV. V lost 2 bases to trimming and J lost 5 bases; unmatched junction nucleotides: 5. There are 15 residues in the CDR3. The CDR3 loop is CASSLISTSGDEQYF. The covered CDR3 bases are TGTGCCAGCAGCTTAATTTCGACTAGCGGGGACGAG.

This clone appeared many times. The CDR3 end lies 3 residues beyond the end of the read and is filled in from the germline J gene. This chain connects TRBV19 to TRBJ1-1; 9 nucleotides line up with TRBD1. Germline values: CDR1 LNHDA, CDR2 SQIVND (reference sequence). This CDR3 is 14 amino acids long. The J segment lost 5 bases and the V segment lost 4 bases, leaving 5 bases of the junction unmatched. Here the CDR3 reads CASSTGQGWTEAFF. The sequenced part of the CDR3 DNA is TGTGCCAGTAGTACGGGACAGGGATGGACTGAA. Looking up the rest from reference TRBV19 and TRBJ1-1 gives the full variable domain: DGGITQSPKYLFRKEGQNVTLSCEQNLNHDAMYWYRQDPGQGLRLIYYSQIVNDFQKGDIAEGYSVSREKKESFPLTVTSAQKNPTAFYLCASSTGQGWTEAFFGQGTRLTVV.

This clone was seen many times. The read comes to an end 3 residues before the CDR3 does, leaving the germline J gene to fill in the end. This sequence joins TRBV19 and TRBJ1-3; D call uncertain. This CDR3 has 16 amino acids. Deletions cut 2 bases from V and 2 bases from J, with 13 bases between. Germline V gene sequence: CDR1 LNHDA, CDR2 SQIVND (reference sequence). CDR3 protein: CASSIRRAGAGNTIYF. The covered CDR3 bases are TGTGCCAGTAGTATAAGGAGGGCAGGTGCTGGAAACACC. Filled out from reference TRBV19 and TRBJ1-3, the complete variable domain reads DGGITQSPKYLFRKEGQNVTLSCEQNLNHDAMYWYRQDPGQGLRLIYYSQIVNDFQKGDIAEGYSVSREKKESFPLTVTSAQKNPTAFYLCASSIRRAGAGNTIYFGEGSWLTVV.

This clone was observed at least ten times. The CDR3 reads CASSYRDRGSGANVLTF. CDR3 DNA (partial): TGTGCCAGTAGCTACCGGGACAGGGGGTCTGGGGCCAACGTC. The chain joins TRBV19 to TRBJ2-6; 11 bases are a match to TRBD1. The sequence runs out 3 residues before the end of the CDR3; the remainder is reconstructed from the germline J gene. Trimming cost V 6 bases and J 1 base; bases outside gene matches: 5. Per the germline V gene, CDR1 is LNHDA and CDR2 is SQIVND (reference sequence). The CDR3 loop spans 17 amino acids. Combining the CDR3 with reference TRBV19 and TRBJ2-6 gives the whole variable domain DGGITQSPKYLFRKEGQNVTLSCEQNLNHDAMYWYRQDPGQGLRLIYYSQIVNDFQKGDIAEGYSVSREKKESFPLTVTSAQKNPTAFYLCASSYRDRGSGANVLTFGAGSRLTVL.

This clone was seen many times. The read gets to within 3 residues of the CDR3 end, and the germline J gene fills in the rest. V and J are TRBV18 and TRBJ2-3, with TRBD2 as a possible D gene (6 bases). The germline CDR1 and CDR2 sequences are KGHSH and LQKENI. This CDR3 is 15 amino acids long. The CDR3 loop reads CASSPLRGAQETQYF. The sequenced part of the CDR3 DNA is TGTGCCAGCTCACCGCTTCGCGGGGCGCAAGAGACG.

In this sample, this clone turned up many times. The read gets to within 3 residues of the CDR3 end, and the germline J gene fills in the rest. The chain links TRBV6-2 or TRBV6-3 to TRBJ1-1; no firm D call. V lost 5 bases to trimming and J lost 1 base, with 14 bases between them. Germline V CDR1 and CDR2: MNHEY, SVGEGT. The CDR3 is 15 amino acids. The CDR3 protein is CASSTLSRGNTEAFF. The part of the CDR3 DNA that was read is TGTGCCAGCAGTACACTATCAAGAGGGAACACTGAA.

As regards this clone: It differs at one base from a far larger clone, so likely a read error. The read finishes 3 residues shy of the CDR3 end, and the germline J gene is used to complete it. The chain joins TRBV30 to TRBJ2-5; 8 bases align to TRBD2. Germline loops: CDR1 GTSNPN, CDR2 SVGIG (reference sequence). The CDR3 covers 15 residues. The CDR3 loop reads CAWSPSTSGTDTQYF. The sequenced part of the CDR3 DNA is TGTGCCTGGAGCCCGTCAACTAGCGGAACAGATACC.

Many counts were recorded for this clone. The sequenced CDR3 bases are TGCAGCTCCCACCCGGGGGAGTCCAGCGATGAG. Its protein product is CSSHPGESSDE. The CDR3, in full, reads CSSHPGESSDEQFF. The V call is TRBV29-1, the J call TRBJ2-1; maybe TRBD2 (6 bases). The read terminates 3 residues ahead of where the CDR3 ends, so the germline J gene completes it. Trimming left V 8 bases short and J 8 bases short, with 22 bases between. CDR1 is SQVTM and CDR2 is ANQGSEA in the germline V gene. The CDR3 contains 14 residues.